Listed here is a single T cell receptor beta chain. No antigen is known for it. These data originate in a study of cytomegalovirus exposure and HLA in healthy donors. Study-level information: Of all 400 or so donors who were genotyped, roughly 81% belonged to the Caucasian-associated ancestry cluster. Regarding the study as a whole: Highest at DRB1 and lowest at HLA-C, TCR association rates differed among HLA loci in a later analysis.

Germline CDR1 SGHRS, CDR2 YFSETQ. The CDR3 totals 19 residues. The V end was cut by 2 bases, the J end by 7 bases, with 25 bases between. Both 60 Vbeta primers and 13 Jbeta primers went into the PCR. Here immunoSEQ multiplex PCR was the method, and the copy in TCRdb shows in-frame clones only, minus some. The sample consists of 160,000 or so clones, 60% to 85% of them appearing once. The sequenced material came from PBMCs. The sequence was obtained from a woman aged 40 to 55 in good health and CMV-seronegative. The chain is built from TRBV5-1 and TRBJ1-6; possible D gene TRBD1, 6 bases. In nucleotides, the CDR3 is TGCGCCAGCAGCTTAAGGGGGAAAGACAGGCTGGGTTTGAATTCACCCCTCCACTTT. Translating it yields CASSLRGKDRLGLNSPLHF.